What follows describes a single T cell receptor (beta chain). This sample is part of a study of blood T cell repertoires in COVID-19. Study summary: Both acute and convalescent COVID-19 samples were obtained from the United States, Italy and Spain.

CDR1 is SGDLS and CDR2 is YYNGEE in the germline V gene. V lost 0 bases and J lost 0, with 13 bases in between. CDR3 length equals 17 residues. Assay used: immunoSEQ multiplex PCR; TCRdb lists only in-frame clones, some missing. The table shows hundreds of thousands of clones, with roughly 86% occurring only once. Participants were aged roughly 18 to 90 years, lived in 24 US areas, and enrolled virtually. Sequences were obtained from PBMCs or T cells enriched from blood (not recorded which). The genes are TRBV9 and TRBJ1-3; D may be TRBD1 (5 bases). The receptor comes from a woman between 40 and 55 years old with acute COVID-19. CDR3 DNA sequence: TGTGCCAGCAGCGTAGAGGGGCAGGCCGACTCTGGAAACACCATATATTTT. Its translation is CASSVEGQADSGNTIYF.